Below, 21 T cell receptor beta chains from the same sample are listed, as sequenced in a study of human T cells and chemical hapten exposure. TCRdb passed the RACE reads through MiXCR, listing each CDR3 protein once. The sample contains nearly 350,000 distinct CDR3 sequences, around 7% of which appear only once. This sample's time point: patch test 1, 2 weeks after DPC sensitization. Treatment noted: therapeutic diphenylcyclopropenone sensitization with weekly scalp DPC. The sequenced sample was whole blood, obtained in connection with sensitization to the hapten diphenylcyclopropenone (DPC). These receptors were collected from a young woman with alopecia areata. Some clones in this sample may be carry-over from other donors' samples.

This clonotype has at least ten counts. This chain connects TRBV20-1 to TRBJ2-7; 7 bases map to TRBD1. With 3 bases clipped from V and 2 bases from J, the junction kept 1 base outside the gene matches. Germline V CDR1 and CDR2: DFQATT, SNEGSKA (reference sequence). The CDR3 loop spans 12 amino acids. The CDR3 region has the DNA TGCAGTGCTAGTGGGACAGCCTACGAGCAGTACTTC. Its translation is CSASGTAYEQYF.

This sequence joins TRBV4-1 and TRBJ1-3; D is perhaps TRBD1 (6 bases). Germline V lookup: CDR1 MGHRA, CDR2 YSYEKL. The CDR3 is 16 residues long. Trimming cost V 4 bases and J 0 bases, with 13 bases left between them. For the CDR3, the DNA is TGCGCCAGCAGCCTTACGATAGGGGGCTCTGGAAACACCATATATTTT. It specifies CASSLTIGGSGNTIYF.

This clonotype was seen a handful of times. The genes are TRBV6-5 and TRBJ1-3; D is undetermined. Germline CDR1 reads MNHEY; CDR2 reads SVGAGI. Between the trimmed V and J ends, which lost 5 bases and 0 bases, there was a span of 11 bases. The CDR3 sequence is 15 residues long. In nucleotides, the CDR3 is TGTGCCAGCAGTAAAAGGGAACTCTCTGGAAACACCATATATTTT. It codes for CASSKRELSGNTIYF.

This clonotype came up a few times. The rearrangement links TRBV29-1 to TRBJ2-2, with TRBD1 matching over 7 bases. V shed 6 bases and J 7 bases; nucleotides not matched to a gene: 5. Germline assignment: CDR1 SQVTM and CDR2 ANQGSEA. This CDR3 comprises 12 residues. This chain's CDR3 is CSVQTGIGELFF. CDR3 nucleotide sequence: TGCAGCGTCCAGACAGGGATCGGGGAGCTGTTTTTT.

This clonotype came up many times. This chain uses TRBV6-2 or TRBV6-3 with TRBJ2-3; D is ambiguous. V lost 8 bases to trimming and J lost 8 bases, with 11 bases between them. This CDR3 comprises 11 residues. Germline CDR1 reads MNHEY; CDR2 reads SVGEGT. CDR3 loop: CASSSGVTQYF. CDR3 nucleotide sequence: TGTGCCAGCTCTTCTGGGGTTACGCAGTATTTT.

This clonotype was counted at least ten times. CDR3 residues: CASSLGGGLELEQFF. The CDR3 region has the DNA TGTGCCAGCAGCCTGGGTGGGGGGCTGGAGTTGGAGCAGTTCTTC. The V call is TRBV7-9, the J call TRBJ2-1; D may be TRBD1 or TRBD2 (6 bases each). Trimming took off 5 bases at V and 10 bases at J, with 21 bases between the two ends. This CDR3 spans 15 amino acids. The germline CDR1 and CDR2 sequences are SEHNR and FQNEAQ (reference sequence).

This chain uses TRBV4-2 with TRBJ2-3; D is tentatively TRBD1 or TRBD2 (5 bases each). The CDR3 consists of 15 residues. CDR1 and CDR2 (germline): LGHNA, YNFKEQ. Trimming pared 0 bases from V and 6 bases from J, leaving 13 bases between. DNA of the CDR3: TGTGCCAGCAGCCAAGACGAGAGGGACGACGATACGCAGTATTTT. Protein sequence: CASSQDERDDDTQYF.

CDR3 sequence reads: CSVGDDYGYTF. As DNA, the CDR3 is TGCAGCGTGGGGGACGATTATGGCTACACCTTC. The V call is TRBV29-1, the J call TRBJ1-2; possibly TRBD1 for D (5 bases). Trimming shortened V by 6 bases and J by 5 bases, and 10 bases separated the two germline ends. This CDR3 contains 11 residues. Germline CDR1 SQVTM, CDR2 ANQGSEA.

This clonotype has at least ten counts. V and J are TRBV27 and TRBJ2-2; D unclear. The germline V gene encodes CDR1 MNHEY and CDR2 SMNVEV (reference sequence). There are 15 residues in the CDR3. V gave up 1 base and J gave up 0 bases, with 6 bases separating them. The CDR3 nucleotides are TGTGCCAGCAGTTTATTTGCGACGAACACCGGGGAGCTGTTTTTT. Residues: CASSLFATNTGELFF.

This clonotype was found many times. The chain links TRBV6-5 to TRBJ2-7; D unclear. Trimming took 2 bases from V and 3 from J, leaving 8 bases between them. CDR1 and CDR2 from the germline V gene are MNHEY and SVGAGI. CDR3 size: 13 residues. CDR3 amino acids: CASSYGASYEQYF. The CDR3 coding sequence is TGTGCCAGCAGTTACGGCGCCAGCTACGAGCAGTACTTC.

The chain is built from TRBV4-1 and TRBJ2-7; D is perhaps TRBD2 (7 bases). The CDR3 covers 16 residues. Between the trimmed V and J ends, which lost 0 bases and 3 bases, there was a span of 15 bases. Per the germline V gene, CDR1 is MGHRA and CDR2 is YSYEKL. CDR3 in DNA: TGCGCCAGCAGCCAAGATGCCGGGGGGCTATACTACGAGCAGTACTTC. Its translation: CASSQDAGGLYYEQYF.

This chain joins TRBV28 and TRBJ1-4, with D unresolved. The CDR3 spans 14 residues. Trimming shortened V by 7 bases and J by 0 bases, and 9 bases separated the two germline ends. CDR1 and CDR2 (germline): MDHEN, SYDVKM. CDR3 sequence reads: CASTEPPTNEKLFF. CDR3 sequence (DNA): TGTGCCAGCACCGAGCCCCCAACTAATGAAAAACTGTTTTTT. Complete variable domain (other parts from reference TRBV28 and TRBJ1-4): DVKVTQSSRYLVKRTGEKVFLECVQDMDHENMFWYRQDPGLGLRLIYFSYDVKMKEKGDIPEGYSVSREKKERFSLILESASTNQTSMYLCASTEPPTNEKLFFGSGTQLSVL.

The V gene is TRBV12-3 or TRBV12-4, the J gene TRBJ2-1, with unresolved D. Between the trimmed V and J ends, which lost 5 bases and 8 bases, there was a span of 7 bases. This CDR3 contains 11 residues. The CDR3 is CASSEVHEQFF. CDR3 nucleotides: TGTGCCAGCAGTGAGGTACATGAGCAGTTCTTC.

The CDR3 coding sequence is TGCAGTGCTACCTTTTACAGGGTAAGGTCTGAAGCTTTCTTT. Encoded protein: CSATFYRVRSEAFF. This sequence joins TRBV20-1 and TRBJ1-1, with a tentative D call TRBD1 (6 bases). In germline, CDR1 is DFQATT, CDR2 SNEGSKA (reference sequence). The V gene lost 4 bases and the J gene lost 6 bases, with 18 bases spanning the gap. The CDR3 totals 14 residues.

This clonotype was observed a handful of times. V is TRBV6-2 or TRBV6-3 and J is TRBJ1-1; D gene unclear. The germline V and J ends were trimmed by 4 bases and 3 bases, with 9 bases remaining between them. This CDR3 comprises 13 residues. Germline V lookup: CDR1 MNHEY, CDR2 SVGEGT. CDR3 amino acids: CASSWGRDTEAFF. CDR3 nucleotide sequence: TGTGCCAGCAGTTGGGGAAGGGACACTGAAGCTTTCTTT.

This clonotype was found many times. This rearrangement joins TRBV18 to TRBJ2-3, with D perhaps being TRBD1 or TRBD2 (6 bases each). This CDR3 comprises 14 residues. Germline V CDR1 and CDR2: KGHSH, LQKENI. V lost 3 bases and J lost 4, with 11 bases in between. The CDR3 spells CASSPMEGADTQYF. In DNA, the CDR3 is TGTGCCAGCTCACCCATGGAGGGGGCAGATACGCAGTATTTT.

This clonotype has just a few counts. V and J are TRBV24-1 and TRBJ2-1, with D hard to call. Germline-derived CDR1 and CDR2 are KGHDR and SFDVKD. Trimming stripped 9 bases from V and 0 bases from J, with 5 bases between. This CDR3 contains 12 residues. CDR3 DNA sequence: TGTGCCACCCCGTGCTCCTACAATGAGCAGTTCTTC. Its translation: CATPCSYNEQFF.

This clonotype was observed a few times. The chain is built from TRBV5-1 and TRBJ2-3; unclear D gene. Germline CDR1 and CDR2: SGHRS and YFSETQ. The CDR3 spans 14 residues. Deletions cut 4 bases from V and 2 bases from J, with 11 bases between. CDR3 DNA: TGCGCCAGCAGCCCATTTGACGCCACAGATACGCAGTATTTT. The encoded protein is CASSPFDATDTQYF.

This clonotype was counted many times. The rearrangement uses TRBV21-1 and TRBJ2-7; TRBD2 is the table's D call, not checked against the DNA. TRBV21-1 is listed as a pseudogene. The CDR3 is made up of 16 amino acids. CDR3: CASSLGGTSSSHEQYF. The CDR3 DNA sequence: TGTGCCAGCAGCCTTGGTGGGACTAGCTCTTCCCACGAGCAGTACTTC.

The rearrangement uses TRBV27 and TRBJ2-4; 8 nucleotides match TRBD1. Trimming at V came to 4 bases and at J to 4 bases, leaving 6 bases not matched to a gene. This CDR3 comprises 15 residues. The germline CDR1 and CDR2 sequences are MNHEY and SMNVEV (reference sequence). This CDR3 reads CASSSADRVKNIQYF. CDR3 DNA sequence: TGTGCCAGCAGTTCCGCGGACAGGGTAAAAAACATTCAGTACTTC.

This clonotype was recorded many times. The V call is TRBV7-6, the J call TRBJ2-5, with D perhaps matching TRBD1 or TRBD2 (5 bases each). The germline V gene encodes CDR1 SGHVS and CDR2 FNYEAQ. The CDR3 length is 15 residues. Between the trimmed V and J ends, which lost 1 base and 2 bases, there was a span of 11 bases. CDR3 residues: CASSLGPGPQETQYF. CDR3 DNA: TGTGCCAGCAGCTTAGGGCCGGGACCTCAAGAGACCCAGTACTTC.